The present T cell receptor (beta chain) was sequenced within a study of T cell responses to AZD1222 COVID-19 vaccine. Assay used: immunoSEQ multiplex PCR; TCRdb lists only in-frame clones, some missing. This sample has about 270,000 clones; around 92% occur once, and the top ten carry 0.5% to 0.7%. Notes on this clone: Its antigen is currently unknown.

The CDR3 covers 13 residues. Germline V lookup: CDR1 SGHTA, CDR2 FQGNSA. The V and J ends lost 5 bases and 4 bases respectively, with 12 bases between them. Notes on the study in general: There were vaccine-associated CD4 TCRs across spike, dominant at 160-218 and 743-854. The study found Spike-specific TCR breadth and depth rose after two AZD1222 doses.

Sequencing used peripheral blood, obtained 28 days after the second AZD1222 dose. The V and J genes are TRBV7-2 and TRBJ2-7; D is unresolved. This TCR came from an adult who received the AZD1222 COVID-19 vaccine. In nucleotides, the CDR3 is TGTGCCAGCAGCCCCCCCCTTGGATACGAGCAGTACTTC. As protein: CASSPPLGYEQYF.